What follows are 22 T cell receptor beta chains derived from one specimen sequenced in a study of beta chain features in type 1 diabetes (dated by TCRdb to between 2018 and 2020). The method behind the library was the immunoSEQ multiplex PCR assay. The High Capacity cDNA Reverse Transcription Kit was used to reverse transcribe all of the isolated RNA, meaning that expressed TCRB transcripts were what got sequenced. In TCRdb, the immuneACCESS table is reduced to in-frame sequences with V and J assigned. These tables do not hold every clone; where another copy was compared, an unresolved V gene accounts for under half, and the others remain unexplained. In all, the sample holds about 180,000 clones, and 13% of those were seen once. Together, the top ten hold 0.62% of the sample. Sequenced material: central memory CD4+ T cells from blood. All receptors derive from a woman under 30 in good health.

This clone was seen a few times. This chain joins TRBV19 and TRBJ1-1, with 7 bases lining up with TRBD1. V lost 8 bases to trimming and J lost 0 bases; unmatched junction nucleotides: 9. The CDR3 extends over 15 amino acids. Germline V lookup: CDR1 LNHDA, CDR2 SQIVND (reference sequence). The CDR3 is CASFPGTALNTEAFF. In DNA form, the CDR3 reads TGTGCCAGTTTCCCGGGGACAGCTTTGAACACTGAAGCTTTCTTT.

The chain has TRBV4-1 and TRBJ2-2; D perhaps matches TRBD2 (5 bases). CDR3 size: 14 residues. Germline V CDR1 and CDR2: MGHRA, YSYEKL. V was pared by 3 bases and J by 7 bases, with 12 bases between. For the CDR3, the DNA is TGCGCCAGCAGCCAGTTTAGCGATATCGGGGAGCTGTTTTTT. As protein: CASSQFSDIGELFF.

V and J are TRBV7-9 and TRBJ2-2, with 8 bases lining up with TRBD2. Per the germline V gene, CDR1 is SEHNR and CDR2 is FQNEAQ (reference sequence). With V trimmed by 5 bases and J by 4 bases, 9 bases remained unmatched. This CDR3 spans 16 amino acids. This chain's CDR3 is CASSPRGREGTGELFF. The CDR3 DNA sequence: TGTGCCAGCAGCCCCAGAGGTCGGGAGGGCACCGGGGAGCTGTTTTTT.

This clone appeared a few times. This chain uses TRBV7-9 with TRBJ2-1; 7 bases align to TRBD2. There are 18 residues in the CDR3. Trimming cost V 1 base and J 1 base; bases outside gene matches: 10. Germline-derived CDR1 and CDR2 are SEHNR and FQNEAQ (reference sequence). CDR3 sequence: CASSLGFSRGVSYNEQFF. CDR3 DNA: TGTGCCAGCAGCTTAGGTTTTAGTCGGGGGGTTTCCTACAATGAGCAGTTCTTC. Full variable domain (rest looked up from reference TRBV7-9 and TRBJ2-1): DTGVSQNPRHKITKRGQNVTFRCDPISEHNRLYWYRQTLGQGPEFLTYFQNEAQLEKSRLLSDRFSAERPKGSFSTLEIQRTEQGDSAMYLCASSLGFSRGVSYNEQFFGPGTRLTVL.

This rearrangement joins TRBV7-9 to TRBJ1-2; possibly TRBD1 for D (5 bases). The germline CDR1 and CDR2 sequences are SEHNR and FQNEAQ (reference sequence). V shed 3 bases and J shed 5 bases, with 13 bases lying between them. The CDR3 has 14 amino acids. The CDR3 here is CASSFQDTRYGYTF. CDR3 in DNA: TGTGCCAGCAGCTTCCAGGACACCCGATATGGCTACACCTTC.

V usage is TRBV9 and J usage is TRBJ2-7; the match to TRBD2 covers 10 bases. Germline V gene lookup returns CDR1 SGDLS and CDR2 YYNGEE. Unmatched junction bases numbered 6, after V lost 1 base and J lost 5 bases. The CDR3 is made up of 15 amino acids. DNA for the CDR3: TGTGCCAGCAGCGTAAGAGCGGGAGGGTCGAACGAGCAGTACTTC. Residues: CASSVRAGGSNEQYF.

This clone showed up just a few times. J is TRBJ1-3 and V is TRBV29-1; TRBD1 agrees at 9 bases. Germline CDR1 is SQVTM and CDR2 is ANQGSEA. With 1 base clipped from V and 5 bases from J, the junction kept 9 bases outside the gene matches. This CDR3 contains 16 residues. CDR3 amino acids: CSVEGLTGGLRNTIYF. In DNA, the CDR3 is TGCAGCGTTGAAGGCCTGACAGGGGGTCTTAGAAACACCATATATTTT.

Only a few counts were recorded for this clone. This chain joins TRBV5-4 and TRBJ2-5; a possible D gene is TRBD1 (6 bases). CDR1 and CDR2 from the germline V gene are SGHNT and YYREEE (reference sequence). The CDR3 is 15 amino acids. The V end was cut by 4 bases, the J end by 1 base, with 14 bases between. The CDR3 loop reads CASSPPTGSQETQYF. The DNA of the CDR3 is TGTGCCAGCAGCCCCCCTACAGGGTCCCAAGAGACCCAGTACTTC.

In its sample, this clone was seen a few times. The V gene is TRBV13, the J gene TRBJ2-1; 10 nucleotides line up with TRBD2. The CDR3 has 18 amino acids. Germline CDR1 PRHDT, CDR2 FYEKMQ (reference sequence). Unmatched junction bases numbered 19, after V lost 4 bases and J lost 10 bases. The DNA for the CDR3 is TGTGCCAGCAGCTCTGATGTGATGAGCGGGAGGGCCAGAAAAGAGCAGTTCTTC. It is translated as CASSSDVMSGRARKEQFF.

This clone was detected a few times. The chain joins TRBV5-1 to TRBJ2-7; 10 bases line up with TRBD1. After removal of 4 bases from V and 3 bases from J, the junction contained 4 bases not matched to a gene. Germline values: CDR1 SGHRS, CDR2 YFSETQ. CDR3 size: 14 residues. CDR3 in DNA: TGCGCCAGCAGCGTGGGACAGGGGAACTACGAGCAGTACTTC. It specifies CASSVGQGNYEQYF.

This clone was counted only a few times. The V and J genes are TRBV30 and TRBJ2-4, with a possible D match to TRBD2 (7 bases). V lost 0 bases and J 4 bases, leaving 10 bases between the germline ends. The CDR3 has 14 amino acids. The germline V gene has CDR1 GTSNPN and CDR2 SVGIG (reference sequence). The CDR3 sequence: CAWSVGGAKNIQYF. The CDR3 DNA is TGTGCCTGGAGTGTAGGGGGGGCGAAAAACATTCAGTACTTC.

V and J are TRBV28 and TRBJ2-7; possible D gene TRBD2, 6 bases. The V gene lost 8 bases and the J gene lost 5 bases, with 22 bases spanning the gap. The CDR3 covers 15 residues. Germline CDR1 MDHEN, CDR2 SYDVKM. The CDR3 DNA follows: TGTGCCAGCGGGGGGACTGGGCAACTAGTACACGAGCAGTACTTC. It is translated as CASGGTGQLVHEQYF.

The chain links TRBV2 to TRBJ2-1; 8 nucleotides line up with TRBD1. Trimming at V came to 6 bases and at J to 3 bases, leaving 7 bases not matched to a gene. CDR3 length: 15 residues. Germline values: CDR1 SNHLY, CDR2 FYNNEI. Here the CDR3 DNA reads TGTGCCAGCAGACCCGGGACAGGTGTCTACAATGAGCAGTTCTTC. Its translation is CASRPGTGVYNEQFF.

This clone occurred a few times. The CDR3 sequence is CSVEDPGGSYGYTF. The DNA for the CDR3 is TGCAGCGTTGAAGACCCAGGAGGGAGCTATGGCTACACCTTC. The chain carries TRBV29-1 and TRBJ1-2; D gene unclear. Germline V gene lookup returns CDR1 SQVTM and CDR2 ANQGSEA. V lost 0 bases, J lost 4 bases, and 12 bases lay in between. The CDR3 has 14 residues.

Only a few counts were recorded for this clone. The chain combines TRBV7-2 with TRBJ2-5; TRBD2 matches at 10 bases. The CDR3 sequence is 18 residues long. Germline values: CDR1 SGHTA, CDR2 FQGNSA. V dropped 2 bases and J dropped 5; count of bases not matched to a gene: 14. Written as DNA, the CDR3 is TGTGCCAGCAGCTTACAAAAAGCGGGAGGGCCAAGCGGGGAGACCCAGTACTTC. Translation gives CASSLQKAGGPSGETQYF.

CDR3 DNA sequence: TGTGCCAGCAGCAGAGGCACAGATACGCAGTATTTT. Amino acid sequence: CASSRGTDTQYF. The chain joins TRBV7-9 to TRBJ2-3; no reliable D call. The V gene's germline CDR1 is SEHNR and CDR2 FQNEAQ (reference sequence). Trimming shortened V by 5 bases and J by 1 base, and 4 bases separated the two germline ends. The CDR3 is made up of 12 amino acids.

This clone appeared a few times. The chain links TRBV25-1 to TRBJ2-2; tentatively, D is TRBD1 (5 bases). The CDR3 has 17 residues. Germline CDR1 reads MGHDK; CDR2 reads SYGVNS. The V gene lost 1 base and the J gene lost 5 bases, with 17 bases spanning the gap. The CDR3 here is CASSEWQQGKRTGELFF. The CDR3, as DNA: TGTGCCAGCAGTGAATGGCAGCAGGGTAAGAGGACCGGGGAGCTGTTTTTT.

This clone was detected only a few times. The rearrangement uses TRBV27 and TRBJ2-1; D may be TRBD2 (5 bases). CDR1 and CDR2 from the germline V gene are MNHEY and SMNVEV (reference sequence). This CDR3 region has 12 residues. Trimming cost V 3 bases and J 8 bases, with 8 bases left between them. CDR3 DNA: TGTGCCAGCAGTTTTCGGCGGGATGAGCAGTTCTTC. Its protein is CASSFRRDEQFF.

The genes are TRBV30 and TRBJ2-3, with 7 bases fitting TRBD2. Trimming cost V 0 bases and J 3 bases; bases outside gene matches: 3. Germline CDR1 and CDR2: GTSNPN and SVGIG (reference sequence). The CDR3 length is 14 residues. CDR3 nucleotide sequence: TGTGCCTGGAGTGTGGAGGGAGGGACAGATACGCAGTATTTT. It yields the protein CAWSVEGGTDTQYF. The full variable domain, completed using reference TRBV30 and TRBJ2-3, is SQTIHQWPATLVQPVGSPLSLECTVEGTSNPNLYWYRQAAGRGLQLLFYSVGIGQISSEVPQNLSASRPQDRQFILSSKKLLLSDSGFYLCAWSVEGGTDTQYFGPGTRLTVL.

The V and J genes are TRBV30 and TRBJ1-5; 7 nucleotides align to TRBD1. J was trimmed by 3 bases and V by 3 bases; bases with no gene match: 5. Germline loops: CDR1 GTSNPN, CDR2 SVGIG (reference sequence). This CDR3 spans 14 amino acids. The CDR3 is CAWRGDSFNQPQHF. The DNA for the CDR3 is TGTGCCTGGAGGGGGGACAGCTTCAATCAGCCCCAGCATTTT.

This clone appeared a few times. V and J are TRBV29-1 and TRBJ2-7, with 7 bases lining up with TRBD2. The trim removed 6 bases at V and 2 bases at J, leaving 4 bases unmatched. This CDR3 spans 12 amino acids. Germline CDR1 SQVTM, CDR2 ANQGSEA. CDR3 coding DNA: TGCAGCGTAAGCGGGGCCGCCTACGAGCAGTACTTC. Residues: CSVSGAAYEQYF.

This clone came up a few times. V and J are TRBV6-1 and TRBJ2-7, with a weak D call TRBD1 (5 bases). The V end was cut by 3 bases, the J end by 4 bases, with 13 bases between. There are 14 residues in the CDR3. Germline values: CDR1 MNHNS, CDR2 SASEGT. The CDR3 sequence is CASSEMAGKYEQYF. CDR3 DNA: TGTGCCAGCAGTGAGATGGCAGGGAAATACGAGCAGTACTTC.